The entry below describes one T cell receptor (beta chain). Its antigen is undetermined. The entry originates in a study of CD8 T cells in ankylosing spondylitis. The V gene lost 4 bases and the J gene lost 4 bases, with 10 bases spanning the gap. The V gene's germline CDR1 is SGHVS and CDR2 FQNEAQ. There are 14 residues in the CDR3. The authors made TCR beta libraries by quantitative 5'-RACE with molecular barcodes. TCRdb fed the 5' RACE reads into MiXCR, producing one record per CDR3 protein. There are 25,000 to 30,000 distinct CDR3 sequences in the sample; over 6.5% occur only once, and about 31% lies in the top ten. Findings and limits, study-wide: A CD8+ phenotype characterized the disease-linked clones, which were relatively rare in peripheral blood.

This sequence originates from a male donor with ankylosing spondylitis or in good health (not recorded which). The chain employs TRBV7-8 and TRBJ2-2; D call uncertain. Sequenced input: blood. The CDR3 loop reads CASSSSQLTGELFF. The CDR3 coding sequence is TGTGCCAGCAGCTCGTCACAGCTCACCGGGGAGCTGTTTTTT.